This T cell receptor (beta chain) was identified in a study of blood T cell repertoires in COVID-19 (dated by TCRdb to 2019 to 2021). General notes on the study: Samples from collaborators originated in the United States, Italy and Spain and spanned both the acute and convalescent phases of COVID-19. The material from the prospective study consisted of cDNA or gDNA derived from T cells, B-cell-depleted T cells, or PBMCs. Nearly every sample came with metadata listing a de-identified subject ID, COVID-19 status, age in years and sex. Where available, HLA class I and class II types were obtained from metadata supplied by the sample provider rather than from assay-based typing. Subjects who had been exposed to COVID-19, were actively infected with it, or had recovered from it provided the deeply sampled blood TCRbeta repertoires that made up the dataset. The samples were drawn from the first 160 participants of the ongoing ImmuneRACE study and from over 950 subjects provided by 6 global collaborators. The repertoires were released in a freely available public database meant as a resource for research on the immune response to SARS-CoV-2. The study at large found these results: Clinical and demographic metadata were provided uncurated, with the amount varying by source and participant.

For CDR1 and CDR2, the germline V gene lists SGHAT and FQNNGV. The CDR3 contains 15 residues, cysteine and phenylalanine counted. Solely the CDR3 DNA is kept, with 45 bases framed from the first base. V drops 1 base and J drops 2 bases, leaving 9 bases in between. Samples from volunteer blood donors who had recovered from COVID-19 were contributed by a second Seattle source. Whole blood was collected in K2EDTA tubes by collaborating institutions according to the institutions' own protocols. For TCRbeta analysis, collaborators shipped samples as frozen whole blood, isolated PBMCs, or DNA extracted from either of those sample types. Regarding this clone: Its specific antigen is unknown. One base away there is no much larger clone; base qualities are not given.

TCRbeta CDR3 regions were amplified from genomic DNA using the immunoSEQ Assay, a bias-controlled multiplex PCR. The paper's data handling went like this. The number of nucleated cells in each sample was estimated by amplification of reference gene primers within the assay. To quantify the absolute abundance of each unique TCRbeta CDR3 rearrangement, sequence reads were collapsed and filtered. For each sample, productive Simpson clonality was calculated as the square root of Simpson's diversity index across productive rearrangements. Drawn from immuneACCESS, this table holds only the in-frame rearrangements with V and J called that TCRdb kept. Clones are partly lost; checked studies trace under half to an unresolved V gene and leave the rest unexplained. V, J and clone size are those of that table, while D and trimming were read from the DNA. The sample records about 190,000 clones, approximately 80% of which are singletons. The ten largest account for approximately 13% of the sample.

Sequenced material: peripheral blood. This sequence was found in a man aged 45 to 65 who had recovered from COVID-19. The chain uses TRBV11-2 and TRBJ2-1, and perhaps TRBD1 as D gene, on 6 matching bases. The bases are TGTGCCAGCAGCTTAGGTGGGGGCGCCTACAATGAGCAGTTCTTC. Translated, it gives CASSLGGGAYNEQFF.